This entry lists 31 T cell receptor beta chains sequenced from one sample in a study of T cells after yellow fever vaccination. TCRdb itself ran the 5' RACE reads through MiXCR, one entry per CDR3 protein. Seen here are about 320,000 distinct CDR3 sequences, approximately 4% observed once, and the top ten hold roughly a fifth. Sequencing was performed on PBMCs, taken 15 days after the yellow fever booster vaccination. The receptors were gathered from a man between 18 and 29 years old who received the YFV17D yellow fever vaccine.

There are a few counts of this clonotype. This chain connects TRBV7-2 to TRBJ2-3; 7 nucleotides align to TRBD2. Trimming at V came to 1 base and at J to 3 bases, leaving 7 bases not matched to a gene. The germline CDR1 and CDR2 sequences are SGHTA and FQGNSA. This CDR3 is built from 16 residues. As DNA, the CDR3 is TGTGCCAGCAGCTTAGGCCTAGCGGTTCAGACAGATACGCAGTATTTT. Translated: CASSLGLAVQTDTQYF.

This clonotype is a singleton in its sample. This chain links TRBV28 with TRBJ1-3, with 10 bases aligning to TRBD1. This CDR3 contains 15 residues. Germline trimming cut 4 bases from V and 8 bases from J; bases unmatched to any gene: 8. The germline V gene has CDR1 MDHEN and CDR2 SYDVKM. CDR3 sequence (DNA): TGTGCCAGCAGTTCCGGGACAGGGGAGAGGCACACCATATATTTT. Amino acid sequence: CASSSGTGERHTIYF.

Many counts were recorded for this clonotype. This chain connects TRBV7-2 to TRBJ1-3; tentatively, D is TRBD1 (6 bases). V lost 3 bases and J lost 2, with 11 bases in between. The CDR3 loop spans 15 amino acids. Germline V gene data show CDR1 as SGHTA and CDR2 as FQGNSA. CDR3 region: CASSFSTGTGNTIYF. Written as DNA, the CDR3 is TGTGCCAGCAGCTTTAGTACAGGGACTGGAAACACCATATATTTT. Complete variable domain (other parts from reference TRBV7-2 and TRBJ1-3): GAGVSQSPSNKVTEKGKDVELRCDPISGHTALYWYRQSLGQGLEFLIYFQGNSAPDKSGLPSDRFSAERTGGSVSTLTIQRTQQEDSAVYLCASSFSTGTGNTIYFGEGSWLTVV.

This clonotype has ten or more counts. The V gene is TRBV6-6, the J gene TRBJ1-4; D ambiguous. The germline V gene encodes CDR1 MNHNY and CDR2 SVGAGI (reference sequence). The CDR3 is 12 amino acids. V gave up 9 bases and J gave up 5 bases, with 10 bases separating them. In nucleotides, the CDR3 is TGTGCCAGTAGACCCCCCAATGAAAAACTGTTTTTT. The encoded protein is CASRPPNEKLFF.

This chain joins TRBV5-6 and TRBJ1-1; D call uncertain. The germline V gene encodes CDR1 SGHDT and CDR2 YYEEEE. The V end lost 5 bases, the J end lost 6 bases, and 11 bases lay between the germline ends. This CDR3 has 12 residues. The CDR3 region has the DNA TGTGCCAGCAGTTGGGTCGGGGCTGAAGCTTTCTTT. The encoded protein is CASSWVGAEAFF.

This clonotype was detected ten times or more. The V call is TRBV3-1, the J call TRBJ2-5; 8 positions agree with TRBD2. The CDR3 is 18 amino acids. V shed 3 bases, J shed 4 bases, and the junction held 16 bases outside the gene matches. Germline V gene lookup returns CDR1 LGHDT and CDR2 YNNKEL (reference sequence). CDR3 coding DNA: TGTGCCAGCAGCCACCTGATGACGGGGGGGGTCTCGTCAGAGACCCAGTACTTC. Encoded protein: CASSHLMTGGVSSETQYF.

This clonotype was seen repeatedly, ten times or more. This chain's CDR3 is CSVVLYNEQFF. The CDR3 bases are TGCAGCGTTGTACTCTACAATGAGCAGTTCTTC. This chain links TRBV29-1 with TRBJ2-1; no definite D call. CDR1 and CDR2 from the germline V gene are SQVTM and ANQGSEA. The CDR3 spans 11 residues. V dropped 4 bases and J dropped 3 bases, with 4 bases sitting between them.

The chain uses TRBV6-1 and TRBJ2-3; 8 nucleotides align to TRBD2. The germline V gene has CDR1 MNHNS and CDR2 SASEGT. V dropped 2 bases and J dropped 3; count of bases not matched to a gene: 4. This CDR3 has 15 residues. For the CDR3, the DNA is TGTGCCAGCAGTGAACCTGGACTAGCAACAGATACGCAGTATTTT. Translated: CASSEPGLATDTQYF.

This clonotype was counted ten times or more. This chain uses TRBV6-6 with TRBJ1-1; no definite D call. Germline CDR1 MNHNY, CDR2 SVGAGI (reference sequence). The CDR3 is made up of 12 amino acids. V was cut by 7 bases and J by 5 bases, with 11 bases left in between. CDR3 coding DNA: TGTGCCAGCATTGACTCGGGGACTGAAGCTTTCTTT. Amino acid sequence: CASIDSGTEAFF.

This sequence joins TRBV4-2 and TRBJ2-1, with TRBD1 identical over 9 bases. J gave up 4 bases and V 2 bases, and 9 bases lay outside the gene matches. The CDR3 is 17 amino acids. Germline values: CDR1 LGHNA, CDR2 YNFKEQ. The DNA of the CDR3 is TGTGCCAGCAGCCAAACTTTTGCCGGACAGGGGTACAATGAGCAGTTCTTC. Translation: CASSQTFAGQGYNEQFF.

This clonotype was found many times. V and J are TRBV12-3 or TRBV12-4 and TRBJ2-1; TRBD1 matches 11 bases. The CDR3 is made up of 14 amino acids. With 6 bases clipped from V and 10 bases from J, the junction kept 8 bases outside the gene matches. CDR3 loop: CASSAGTGGREQFF. CDR3 nucleotides: TGTGCCAGCAGCGCCGGGACAGGGGGGCGAGAGCAGTTCTTC.

This clonotype was counted between two and nine times. This rearrangement joins TRBV12-5 to TRBJ1-2; D may be TRBD1 (5 bases). This CDR3 region has 15 residues. From germline, CDR1 is LGHNT and CDR2 FRNRAP. V gave up 0 bases and J gave up 8 bases, with 16 bases separating them. CDR3 protein: CASGLVLGGPVGYTF. The CDR3 DNA sequence: TGTGCTAGTGGTTTGGTACTCGGGGGTCCGGTCGGCTACACCTTC. The full variable domain, completed using reference TRBV12-5 and TRBJ1-2, is DARVTQTPRHKVTEMGQEVTMRCQPILGHNTVFWYRQTMMQGLELLAYFRNRAPLDDSGMPKDRFSAEMPDATLATLKIQPSEPRDSAVYFCASGLVLGGPVGYTFGSGTRLTVV.

In its sample, this clonotype was seen many times. The chain combines TRBV7-2 with TRBJ1-2; D remains ambiguous. Germline V gene lookup returns CDR1 SGHTA and CDR2 FQGNSA. Trimming stripped 2 bases from V and 0 bases from J, with 16 bases between. The length of the CDR3 is 17 residues. The CDR3 nucleotides are TGTGCCAGCAGCTTATCCGGGTCATCAAGACCTAACTATGGCTACACCTTC. Translation gives CASSLSGSSRPNYGYTF.

The chain couples TRBV18 to TRBJ1-3, with unresolved D. This CDR3 contains 13 residues. Germline CDR1 and CDR2: KGHSH and LQKENI. Trimming pared 6 bases from V and 4 bases from J, leaving 10 bases between. CDR3 region: CASSGGNGNTIYF. The CDR3 DNA follows: TGTGCCAGCTCCGGAGGGAACGGAAACACCATATATTTT.

This clonotype was seen more than once but under ten times. This chain uses TRBV5-1 with TRBJ2-7; 9 bases match TRBD2. This CDR3 spans 15 amino acids. After removal of 2 bases from V and 4 bases from J, the junction contained 7 bases not matched to a gene. Germline CDR1 reads SGHRS; CDR2 reads YFSETQ. The CDR3 region has the DNA TGCGCCAGCAGCTTTCTCCTAGCGGGGAGGTACGAGCAGTACGTC. Translation: CASSFLLAGRYEQYV.

At least ten counts were recorded for this clonotype. V gene TRBV6-6 combines with J gene TRBJ2-7; D ambiguous. The CDR3 extends over 14 amino acids. With 0 bases removed from V and 1 base from J, the gap between germline ends came to 7 bases. Germline V gives CDR1 MNHNY, CDR2 SVGAGI (reference sequence). CDR3 amino acids: CASSYSGQSYEQYV. For the CDR3, the DNA is TGTGCCAGCAGTTACTCTGGCCAATCCTACGAGCAGTACGTC.

The CDR3, as DNA: TGCGCCAGCAGCTTTACAGGGACAGGCACTGAAGCTTTCTTT. Residues: CASSFTGTGTEAFF. The V gene is TRBV5-1, the J gene TRBJ1-1; TRBD1 matches 8 bases. Germline values: CDR1 SGHRS, CDR2 YFSETQ. V lost 2 bases to trimming and J lost 4 bases; unmatched junction nucleotides: 4. This CDR3 has 14 amino acids.

In its sample, this clonotype was seen many times. V usage is TRBV7-2 and J usage is TRBJ2-3, with no clear D. The CDR3 is 14 residues long. The germline V gene has CDR1 SGHTA and CDR2 FQGNSA. V was pared by 5 bases and J by 4 bases, with 13 bases between. Written as DNA, the CDR3 is TGTGCCAGCAGCAAAAGCAGGATGGCAGATACGCAGTATTTT. Protein sequence: CASSKSRMADTQYF.

The chain recombines TRBV30 with TRBJ1-1; possibly TRBD1 for D (6 bases). The CDR3 is 11 amino acids. Between the trimmed V and J ends, which lost 5 bases and 8 bases, there was a span of 12 bases. Germline V gene data show CDR1 as GTSNPN and CDR2 as SVGIG (reference sequence). This CDR3 reads CAWAGGQEAFF. The CDR3 DNA sequence: TGTGCCTGGGCCGGGGGACAAGAAGCTTTCTTT. Based on the CDR3 plus reference TRBV30 and TRBJ1-1, the full variable domain is SQTIHQWPATLVQPVGSPLSLECTVEGTSNPNLYWYRQAAGRGLQLLFYSVGIGQISSEVPQNLSASRPQDRQFILSSKKLLLSDSGFYLCAWAGGQEAFFGQGTRLTVV.

The V gene is TRBV19, the J gene TRBJ2-6, with 7 bases identical to TRBD1. Germline V gives CDR1 LNHDA, CDR2 SQIVND (reference sequence). J gave up 3 bases and V 5 bases, and 10 bases lay outside the gene matches. There are 17 residues in the CDR3. CDR3 nucleotide sequence: TGTGCCAGTAGTCCTGGACAAGGGGGCGGTGGGGCCAACGTCCTGACTTTC. This gives the protein CASSPGQGGGGANVLTF.

The rearrangement uses TRBV4-2 and TRBJ1-4, with 7 bases fitting TRBD1. Per germline, CDR1 LGHNA and CDR2 YNFKEQ. This CDR3 has 14 residues. The V and J ends lost 3 bases and 4 bases, in that order; junction bases with no gene match: 2. DNA of the CDR3: TGTGCCAGCAGCCAGGGACAGATTAATGAAAAACTGTTTTTT. This gives the protein CASSQGQINEKLFF.

This clonotype was recorded a few times. The V gene is TRBV20-1, the J gene TRBJ1-1; D is possibly TRBD1 (6 bases). V lost 6 bases and J lost 0, with 14 bases in between. Germline CDR1 reads DFQATT; CDR2 reads SNEGSKA (reference sequence). CDR3 size: 14 residues. The CDR3 coding sequence is TGCAGTGCGAGAAAGGGGGGGATGAACACTGAAGCTTTCTTT. Amino acid sequence: CSARKGGMNTEAFF.

In this sample, this clonotype turned up many times. The J gene is TRBJ2-3, the V gene TRBV6-2 or TRBV6-3, with unresolved D. V lost 1 base and J 7 bases, leaving 18 bases between the germline ends. The CDR3 contains 16 residues. Germline V gene data show CDR1 as MNHEY and CDR2 as SVGEGT. The CDR3 bases are TGTGCCAGCAGTTACTGGTCGGCAGGCCGGGTGAATACGCAGTATTTT. This sequence encodes CASSYWSAGRVNTQYF.

Ten or more counts support this clonotype. V is TRBV6-5 and J is TRBJ2-2, with 7 nucleotides matching TRBD1. CDR3 size: 14 residues. V shed 7 bases, J shed 4 bases, and the junction held 6 bases outside the gene matches. Germline values: CDR1 MNHEY, CDR2 SVGAGI. The CDR3 region has the DNA TGTGCCAGCACCCTCAACAGGGGCACCGGGGAGCTGTTTTTT. It translates to CASTLNRGTGELFF.

This clonotype has a count of ten or more. The chain combines TRBV12-3 or TRBV12-4 with TRBJ1-5; 8 bases fit TRBD1. Unmatched junction bases numbered 6, after V lost 3 bases and J lost 2 bases. The CDR3 is 16 amino acids. The CDR3 DNA follows: TGTGCCAGCAGTTTCCGAACAGGGGGAGGCAATCAGCCCCAGCATTTT. Translated: CASSFRTGGGNQPQHF.

This chain uses TRBV7-9 with TRBJ2-1; D is ambiguous. The CDR3 has 12 amino acids. Germline-derived CDR1 and CDR2 are SEHNR and FQNEAQ (reference sequence). V was shortened by 4 bases and J by 7 bases, with 8 bases between the two germline ends. The CDR3, as DNA: TGTGCCAGCAGCTCGTCAATGAATGAGCAGTTCTTC. Its protein product is CASSSSMNEQFF.

This clonotype appeared many times. The chain joins TRBV11-2 to TRBJ2-1, with D maybe TRBD2 (5 bases). Germline values: CDR1 SGHAT, CDR2 FQNNGV. The CDR3 runs to 13 residues. Deletions cut 6 bases from V and 6 bases from J, with 12 bases between. The CDR3 DNA is TGTGCCAGCAGTCCCGGACTCGCCAATGAGCAGTTCTTC. As protein: CASSPGLANEQFF.

The chain carries TRBV7-9 and TRBJ1-2; D is perhaps TRBD1 (5 bases). CDR1 is SEHNR, CDR2 FQNEAQ, per germline (reference sequence). V gave up 1 base and J gave up 0 bases, with 9 bases separating them. CDR3 length: 15 amino acids. CDR3 in DNA: TGTGCCAGCAGCTTAGGGGACGGAGCTAACTATGGCTACACCTTC. It encodes CASSLGDGANYGYTF.

This clonotype was counted at least ten times. This rearrangement joins TRBV4-3 to TRBJ2-5; 9 nucleotides match TRBD2. The CDR3 has 15 residues. Germline V lookup: CDR1 LGHNA, CDR2 YSLEER. Losses at the gene ends were 5 bases for V and 3 bases for J; bases not matched to a gene: 7. CDR3 protein: CASSTWASGEETQYF. CDR3 DNA sequence: TGCGCCAGCAGCACATGGGCTAGCGGGGAAGAGACCCAGTACTTC.

This clonotype came up many times. The chain carries TRBV7-9 and TRBJ2-5; no reliable D call. The V gene lost 4 bases and the J gene lost 5 bases, with 8 bases spanning the gap. CDR3 length equals 12 residues. Germline V lookup: CDR1 SEHNR, CDR2 FQNEAQ (reference sequence). CDR3 amino acids: CASSSLRETQYF. The CDR3 DNA reads as TGTGCCAGCAGCTCCCTTCGGGAGACCCAGTACTTC.

This clonotype was observed many times. V gene TRBV7-6 combines with J gene TRBJ2-7; 11 positions match TRBD1. V was pared by 4 bases and J by 2 bases, with 4 bases of the junction left unmatched. Germline V gene sequence: CDR1 SGHVS, CDR2 FNYEAQ. The length of the CDR3 is 15 residues. CDR3 DNA: TGTGCCAGCAGCTCGGGACAGGGGGTCGCCTACGAGCAGTACGTC. Its translation is CASSSGQGVAYEQYV.